These T cell receptor beta chains were read from a single sample in a study of Ad26.COV2.S vaccination and SARS-CoV-2 variants. Sequenced by immunoSEQ multiplex PCR; TCRdb stores in-frame clones only, minus some. The sample contains 440,000 or so clones, less than 95% of which appear only once. This sample comprised peripheral blood, obtained in a trial of Ad26.COV2.S vaccine versus placebo. These receptors came from a person between 18 and 65 years old who received the Ad26.COV2.S COVID-19 vaccine or a placebo. Each CDR3 is given with its conserved first and last residue. A D gene is named only where the DNA matches it firmly. The size entry is marked missing in some rows and otherwise reads once, few, many or a size class.

j_gene: TRBJ2-1; d_gene: -; abundance: -; v_gene: TRBV2; CDR3nt: TGTGCCAGCAGTGTCGAGCAGGCCCTTTACAATGAGCAGTTCTTC; CDR3aa: CASSVEQALYNEQFF
j_gene: TRBJ2-3; d_gene: TRBD1; abundance: once; v_gene: TRBV18; CDR3nt: TGTGCCAGCTCACAAAGACAGGGTCACACAGATACGCAGTATTTT; CDR3aa: CASSQRQGHTDTQYF
j_gene: TRBJ2-5; d_gene: TRBD2; abundance: -; v_gene: TRBV5-4; CDR3nt: TGTGCCAGCAGCTCTGGACTAGCGGGAGTCGAGACCCAGTACTTC; CDR3aa: CASSSGLAGVETQYF
j_gene: TRBJ2-2; d_gene: -; abundance: few; v_gene: TRBV7-9; CDR3nt: TGTGCCAGCAGCCAGGGAGCCGACTTCACCGGGGAGCTGTTTTTT; CDR3aa: CASSQGADFTGELFF
j_gene: TRBJ2-2; d_gene: TRBD2; abundance: once; v_gene: TRBV5-3; CDR3nt: TGTGCCAGAAGCTTGGTGGGGACTAGCGGGAGAGGGGGCACCGGGGAGCTGTTTTTT; CDR3aa: CARSLVGTSGRGGTGELFF
j_gene: TRBJ2-7; d_gene: -; abundance: -; v_gene: TRBV6-2/TRBV6-3; CDR3nt: TGTGCCAGCAGTTCGGCCCACTACGAGCAGTACTTC; CDR3aa: CASSSAHYEQYF
j_gene: TRBJ1-5; d_gene: -; abundance: -; v_gene: TRBV2; CDR3nt: TGTGCCAGCAGGCTATCAGGGGCTAGGCCCCAGCATTTT; CDR3aa: CASRLSGARPQHF
j_gene: TRBJ2-6; d_gene: -; abundance: -; v_gene: TRBV19; CDR3nt: TGTGCCAGTATTCCGCGCGGGACTGGGGCCAACGTCCTGACTTTC; CDR3aa: CASIPRGTGANVLTF
j_gene: TRBJ1-3; d_gene: -; abundance: -; v_gene: TRBV6-5; CDR3nt: TGTGCCAGCAGTTATTCGGCGTACTCTGGAAACACCATATATTTT; CDR3aa: CASSYSAYSGNTIYF
j_gene: TRBJ1-2; d_gene: TRBD1; abundance: -; v_gene: TRBV6-1; CDR3nt: TGTGCCAGCAGTGAAGCAAGGACAGGTGGTTGGTATGGCTACACCTTC; CDR3aa: CASSEARTGGWYGYTF
j_gene: TRBJ2-5; d_gene: -; abundance: -; v_gene: TRBV29-1; CDR3nt: TGCAGCGTACTTAAGGGTAGGGAGACCCAGTACTTC; CDR3aa: CSVLKGRETQYF
j_gene: TRBJ2-7; d_gene: -; abundance: -; v_gene: TRBV27; CDR3nt: TGTGCCAGCAGTTACCCCCCGACAGGAGTTACCTACGAGCAGTACTTC; CDR3aa: CASSYPPTGVTYEQYF
j_gene: TRBJ2-1; d_gene: -; abundance: -; v_gene: TRBV30; CDR3nt: TGTGCCCGTATTCGTCCCGGGACTGCAGCGTATGAGCAGTTCTTC; CDR3aa: CARIRPGTAAYEQFF
j_gene: TRBJ2-7; d_gene: TRBD1; abundance: -; v_gene: TRBV10-3; CDR3nt: TGTGCCATCTCCGGGACAGGGGCAGAGGAGCAGTACTTC; CDR3aa: CAISGTGAEEQYF
j_gene: TRBJ2-1; d_gene: TRBD2; abundance: -; v_gene: TRBV6-1; CDR3nt: TGTGCCAGCAGTGAATCTAGCGGAACCTACAATGAGCAGTTCTTC; CDR3aa: CASSESSGTYNEQFF
j_gene: TRBJ1-5; d_gene: TRBD1; abundance: once; v_gene: TRBV24-1; CDR3nt: TGTGCCACCAGTGACACAGGGGTGGGTCAGCCCCAGCATTTT; CDR3aa: CATSDTGVGQPQHF
j_gene: TRBJ2-5; d_gene: -; abundance: once; v_gene: TRBV2; CDR3nt: TGTGCCAGCAAAGAACTCCTATCCCAGGAGACCCAGTACTTC; CDR3aa: CASKELLSQETQYF
j_gene: TRBJ1-5; d_gene: TRBD1; abundance: -; v_gene: TRBV6-1; CDR3nt: TGTGCCAGCAGTGAAGAAGGGACAGGGGGACAGCCCCAGCATTTT; CDR3aa: CASSEEGTGGQPQHF
j_gene: TRBJ2-1; d_gene: -; abundance: -; v_gene: TRBV7-9; CDR3nt: TGTGCCAGCAGCGGGACTGTCTACAATGAGCAGTTCTTC; CDR3aa: CASSGTVYNEQFF
j_gene: TRBJ2-7; d_gene: TRBD2; abundance: -; v_gene: TRBV19; CDR3nt: TGTGCCAGTAGCAGAACTAGCGTCGACTACGAGCAGTACTTC; CDR3aa: CASSRTSVDYEQYF
j_gene: TRBJ2-7; d_gene: -; abundance: -; v_gene: TRBV6-5; CDR3nt: TGTGCCAGCAGTTACTCCCGGGAGGGGGCTTACGAGCAGTACTTC; CDR3aa: CASSYSREGAYEQYF
j_gene: TRBJ1-2; d_gene: TRBD1; abundance: -; v_gene: TRBV28; CDR3nt: TGTGCCAGCAGTTTAGGGACAGCAGACAACTATGGCTACACCTTC; CDR3aa: CASSLGTADNYGYTF
j_gene: TRBJ1-3; d_gene: -; abundance: -; v_gene: TRBV5-1; CDR3nt: TGCGCCAGCAGCTTGGTGGGATCCCCCTCTGGAAACACCATATATTTT; CDR3aa: CASSLVGSPSGNTIYF
j_gene: TRBJ2-2; d_gene: -; abundance: -; v_gene: TRBV3-1/TRBV3-2; CDR3nt: TGTGCCAGCAGCCCCCGGGTCTCCCTCACCGGGGAGCTGTTTTTT; CDR3aa: CASSPRVSLTGELFF
j_gene: TRBJ1-4; d_gene: -; abundance: -; v_gene: TRBV7-2; CDR3nt: TGTGCCAGCAGCTTAGTCCGGACAGCCGAAAAACTGTTTTTT; CDR3aa: CASSLVRTAEKLFF
j_gene: TRBJ1-3; d_gene: TRBD1; abundance: -; v_gene: TRBV14; CDR3nt: TGTGCCAGCAGCGAAGAAAGGGGGCGACGTGGAAACACCATATATTTT; CDR3aa: CASSEERGRRGNTIYF
j_gene: TRBJ2-5; d_gene: -; abundance: -; v_gene: TRBV12-3/TRBV12-4; CDR3nt: TGTGCCAGCAGCCCTAGCCAAGAGACCCAGTACTTC; CDR3aa: CASSPSQETQYF
j_gene: TRBJ1-5; d_gene: -; abundance: -; v_gene: TRBV19; CDR3nt: TGTGCCAGTAGTATCGGCAACAGATACCAGCCCCAGCATTTT; CDR3aa: CASSIGNRYQPQHF
j_gene: TRBJ2-7; d_gene: -; abundance: few; v_gene: TRBV6-2/TRBV6-3; CDR3nt: TGTGCCAGCAGTTACGCCCCGGGACACCTGTTCTCCTACGAGCAGTACTTC; CDR3aa: CASSYAPGHLFSYEQYF
j_gene: TRBJ2-3; d_gene: TRBD1; abundance: -; v_gene: TRBV27; CDR3nt: TGTGCCAGCAGCCGCCACAGGGGGACAGATACGCAGTATTTT; CDR3aa: CASSRHRGTDTQYF
j_gene: TRBJ2-7; d_gene: TRBD1; abundance: -; v_gene: TRBV24-1; CDR3nt: TGTGCCACCAGTGATGGCCCCCTCGGACAGGCGACCTACGAGCAGTACTTC; CDR3aa: CATSDGPLGQATYEQYF
j_gene: TRBJ1-1; d_gene: TRBD1; abundance: -; v_gene: TRBV19; CDR3nt: TGTGCCAGTAGTGCAGGGGGGGCTGAGGACACTGAAGCTTTCTTT; CDR3aa: CASSAGGAEDTEAFF
j_gene: TRBJ2-1; d_gene: -; abundance: -; v_gene: TRBV7-9; CDR3nt: TGTGCCAGCAGCTTAGCGTCTGACAGATTCTACAATGAGCAGTTCTTC; CDR3aa: CASSLASDRFYNEQFF
j_gene: TRBJ1-5; d_gene: TRBD1; abundance: -; v_gene: TRBV18; CDR3nt: TGTGCCAGCTCACCACCGGGACAGGGGAACAATCAGCCCCAGCATTTT; CDR3aa: CASSPPGQGNNQPQHF
j_gene: TRBJ1-1; d_gene: -; abundance: -; v_gene: TRBV7-2; CDR3nt: TGTGCCAGCAGCCGACAGGAGGGCACTGAAGCTTTCTTT; CDR3aa: CASSRQEGTEAFF
j_gene: TRBJ2-6; d_gene: -; abundance: -; v_gene: TRBV5-1; CDR3nt: TGCGCCAGCAGCTTGGGCTCTGGGGCCAACGTCCTGACTTTC; CDR3aa: CASSLGSGANVLTF
j_gene: TRBJ2-4; d_gene: TRBD2; abundance: -; v_gene: TRBV2; CDR3nt: TGTGCCAGCAAGCGGGAGTTGACCAAAAACATTCAGTACTTC; CDR3aa: CASKRELTKNIQYF
j_gene: TRBJ2-5; d_gene: -; abundance: -; v_gene: TRBV5-1; CDR3nt: TGCGCCAGCAGCCCCGGGCAACAAGAGACCCAGTACTTC; CDR3aa: CASSPGQQETQYF